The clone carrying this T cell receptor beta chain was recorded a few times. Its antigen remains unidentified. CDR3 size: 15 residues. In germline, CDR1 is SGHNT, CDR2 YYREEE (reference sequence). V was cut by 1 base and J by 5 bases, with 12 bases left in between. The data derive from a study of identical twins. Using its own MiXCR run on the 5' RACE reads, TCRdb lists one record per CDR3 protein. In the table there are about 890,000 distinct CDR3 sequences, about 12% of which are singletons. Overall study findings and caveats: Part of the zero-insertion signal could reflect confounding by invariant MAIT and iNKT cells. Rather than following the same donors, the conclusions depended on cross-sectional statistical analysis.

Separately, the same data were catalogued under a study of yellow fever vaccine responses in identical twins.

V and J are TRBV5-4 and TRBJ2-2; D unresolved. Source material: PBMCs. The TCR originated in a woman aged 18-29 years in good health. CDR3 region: CASSLSRSSTGELFF. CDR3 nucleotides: TGTGCCAGCAGCTTGTCCCGCAGCAGTACCGGGGAGCTGTTTTTT.